The 8 T cell receptor beta chains below come from one sample, sequenced in a study of regulatory T cells in long-lasting Graves disease. Building the TCR beta libraries relied on iRepertoire HTBI primers, and CDR3 regions underwent Arm-PCR. TCRdb itself ran the multiplex PCR reads through MiXCR, one entry per CDR3 protein. Of about 220,000 distinct CDR3 sequences listed, roughly a fifth were seen once; the top ten hold roughly 10%. Regarding time point: newly diagnosed GD, antithyroid drugs for less than 3 months. RNA from PBMCs was the source of the TCR library. A further study also used this sample, focusing on T cells in Graves' hyperthyroidism and ophthalmopathy.

The source was peripheral blood mononuclear cells (PBMCs), collected at new diagnosis, from a patient treated with antithyroid drugs. Every receptor here comes from a woman aged 25 to 45 with Graves disease.

This clonotype was seen repeatedly, ten times or more. The V call is TRBV5-1, the J call TRBJ1-1, with TRBD1 matching 9 bases. The CDR3 consists of 13 residues. V lost 4 bases to trimming and J lost 6 bases; unmatched junction nucleotides: 4. Germline V CDR1 and CDR2: SGHRS, YFSETQ. The CDR3 bases are TGCGCCAGCAGCGGACAGGGGAGCGCTGAAGCTTTCTTT. Translation: CASSGQGSAEAFF.

In its sample, this clonotype was seen many times. The V gene is TRBV2, the J gene TRBJ2-7; D call uncertain. Germline V gene sequence: CDR1 SNHLY, CDR2 FYNNEI. The CDR3 runs 12 residues. Trimming shortened V by 2 bases and J by 3 bases, and 5 bases separated the two germline ends. This chain's CDR3 is CASSEWNYEQYF. CDR3 bases: TGTGCCAGCAGTGAATGGAACTACGAGCAGTACTTC.

The chain has TRBV18 and TRBJ2-1, with 13 bases that match TRBD2. The CDR3 length is 17 residues. Germline V lookup: CDR1 KGHSH, CDR2 LQKENI. Trimming removed 3 bases from V and 2 bases from J; junction bases left unmatched: 4. The CDR3 region is CASSPLGTSGAYNEQFF. As DNA, the CDR3 is TGTGCCAGCTCACCCCTCGGGACTAGCGGGGCCTACAATGAGCAGTTCTTC.

This clonotype was seen repeatedly, ten times or more. The gene calls are TRBV7-9 and TRBJ2-3; D possibly matches TRBD1 or TRBD2 (6 bases each). The CDR3 is made up of 14 amino acids. In germline, CDR1 is SEHNR, CDR2 FQNEAQ (reference sequence). Trimming left V 0 bases short and J 6 bases short, with 10 bases between. In DNA, the CDR3 is TGTGCCAGCAGCTTAGCCGGGGGCGTGGATACGCAGTATTTT. Encoded protein: CASSLAGGVDTQYF.

Many counts were recorded for this clonotype. V usage is TRBV29-1 and J usage is TRBJ1-3, with D possibly TRBD1 on 5 matching bases. From germline, CDR1 is SQVTM and CDR2 ANQGSEA. The germline V and J ends were trimmed by 7 bases and 1 base, with 17 bases remaining between them. This CDR3 region has 15 residues. The CDR3 nucleotides are TGCAGCGCTGGGGGAGGTCGGGGGTCTGGAAACACCATATATTTT. Amino acids: CSAGGGRGSGNTIYF. Full variable domain (rest looked up from reference TRBV29-1 and TRBJ1-3): SAVISQKPSRDICQRGTSLTIQCQVDSQVTMMFWYRQQPGQSLTLIATANQGSEATYESGFVIDKFPISRPNLTFSTLTVSNMSPEDSSIYLCSAGGGRGSGNTIYFGEGSWLTVV.

In this sample, this clonotype turned up many times. J is TRBJ1-2 and V is TRBV19; the match to TRBD1 covers 7 bases. CDR1 is LNHDA and CDR2 is SQIVND in the germline V gene (reference sequence). The trim removed 2 bases at V and 2 bases at J, leaving 11 bases unmatched. This CDR3 has 17 residues. The CDR3 region is CASSISFPGRGNYGYTF. CDR3 nucleotide sequence: TGTGCCAGTAGTATAAGTTTTCCCGGCAGGGGGAACTATGGCTACACCTTC. The full variable domain, in which reference TRBV19 and TRBJ1-2 provide the parts outside the CDR3, is DGGITQSPKYLFRKEGQNVTLSCEQNLNHDAMYWYRQDPGQGLRLIYYSQIVNDFQKGDIAEGYSVSREKKESFPLTVTSAQKNPTAFYLCASSISFPGRGNYGYTFGSGTRLTVV.

This clonotype has ten or more counts. One end of the junction does not line up with germline, which may come from a read error. The rearrangement links TRBV14 to TRBJ2-1, with 7 bases that match TRBD2. Germline assignment: CDR1 SGHDN and CDR2 FVKESK. The CDR3 length is 13 residues. CDR3 amino acids: CASSLRDYKEQFF. The CDR3 bases are TGTGCCAGCAGCCTACGGGACTACAAAGAGCAGTTCTTC.

This clonotype has only a few counts. A much larger clone lies one base from this, so it may be a read error. The chain recombines TRBV9 with TRBJ2-5, with 8 bases that match TRBD1. Germline V gene data show CDR1 as SGDLS and CDR2 as YYNGEE. The CDR3 sequence is 16 residues long. The DNA of the CDR3 is TGTACCAGCAGCGTAGGTCTTAAGACAGGGGTCGAGACCCAGTACTTC. It specifies CTSSVGLKTGVETQYF. Full variable domain (missing parts from reference TRBV9 and TRBJ2-5): DSGVTQTPKHLITATGQRVTLRCSPRSGDLSVYWYQQSLDQGLQFLIQYYNGEERAKGNILERFSAQQFPDLHSELNLSSLELGDSALYFCTSSVGLKTGVETQYFGPGTRLLVL.